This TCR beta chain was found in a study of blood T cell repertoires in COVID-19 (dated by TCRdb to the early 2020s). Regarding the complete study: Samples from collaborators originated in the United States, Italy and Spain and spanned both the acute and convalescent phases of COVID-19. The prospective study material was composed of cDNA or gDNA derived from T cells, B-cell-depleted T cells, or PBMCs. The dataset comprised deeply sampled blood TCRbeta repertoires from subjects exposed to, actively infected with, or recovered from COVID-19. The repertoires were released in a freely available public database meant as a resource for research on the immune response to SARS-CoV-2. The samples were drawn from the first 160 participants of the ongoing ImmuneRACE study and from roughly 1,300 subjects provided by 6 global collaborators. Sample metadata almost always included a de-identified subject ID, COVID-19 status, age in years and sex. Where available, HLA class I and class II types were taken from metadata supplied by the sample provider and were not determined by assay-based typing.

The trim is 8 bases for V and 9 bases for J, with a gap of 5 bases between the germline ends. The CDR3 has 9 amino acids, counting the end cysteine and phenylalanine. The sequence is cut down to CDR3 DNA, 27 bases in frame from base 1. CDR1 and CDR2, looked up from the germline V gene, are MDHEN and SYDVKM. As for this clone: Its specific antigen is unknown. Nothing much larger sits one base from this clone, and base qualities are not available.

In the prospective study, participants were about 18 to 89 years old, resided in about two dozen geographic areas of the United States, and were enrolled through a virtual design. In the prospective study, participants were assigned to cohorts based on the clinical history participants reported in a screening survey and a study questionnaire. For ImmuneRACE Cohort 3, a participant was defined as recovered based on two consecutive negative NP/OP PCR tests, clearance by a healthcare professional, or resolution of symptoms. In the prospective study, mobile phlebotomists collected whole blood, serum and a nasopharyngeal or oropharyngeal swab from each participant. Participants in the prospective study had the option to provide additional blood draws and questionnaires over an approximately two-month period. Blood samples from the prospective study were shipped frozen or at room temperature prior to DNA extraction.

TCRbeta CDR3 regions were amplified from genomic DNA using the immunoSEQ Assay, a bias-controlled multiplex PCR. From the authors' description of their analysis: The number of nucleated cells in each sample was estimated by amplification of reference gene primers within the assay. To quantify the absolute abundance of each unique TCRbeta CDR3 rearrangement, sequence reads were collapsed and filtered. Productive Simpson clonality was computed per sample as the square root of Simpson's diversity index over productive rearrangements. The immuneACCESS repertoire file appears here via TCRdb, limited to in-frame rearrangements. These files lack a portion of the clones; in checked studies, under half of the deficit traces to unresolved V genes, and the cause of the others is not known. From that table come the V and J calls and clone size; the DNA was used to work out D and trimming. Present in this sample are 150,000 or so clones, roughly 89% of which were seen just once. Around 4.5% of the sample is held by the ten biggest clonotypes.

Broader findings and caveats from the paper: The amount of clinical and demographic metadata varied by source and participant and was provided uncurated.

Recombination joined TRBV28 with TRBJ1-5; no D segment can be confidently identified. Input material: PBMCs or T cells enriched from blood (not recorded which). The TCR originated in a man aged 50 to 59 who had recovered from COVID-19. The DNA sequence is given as TGTGCCAGCGGCCGGCCCCAGCATTTT. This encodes CASGRPQHF.